This T cell receptor (beta chain) appears in the sequencing data of a study of shared clonotypes between healthy human individuals. As for the study in general: The donor pool was made up of a couple of women and three men aged 18 to 49. Plates per donor: three CD4 naive, three CD4 memory, two CD8 naive, one CD8 memory. General study findings and limits: The diversity represented, both genetic and in exposure history, was limited by few donors.

Concerning this clone itself: The target antigen is unknown.

Using immunoSEQ multiplex PCR, the repertoire was profiled, and TCRdb retains in-frame clones only, with some absent. The repertoire holds 980,000 or so clones, approximately 76% seen once, with roughly 1.5% in the top ten. The CDR3 extends over 14 amino acids. Germline trimming cut 6 bases from V and 7 bases from J; bases unmatched to any gene: 3. Germline lookup yields CDR1 MNHEY and CDR2 SMNVEV (reference sequence). The chain uses TRBV27 and TRBJ2-1, with 13 bases that match TRBD2. Sequenced sample: memory CD4+ T cells sorted from blood. Documented subset: CD45RA-negative fraction. The clonotype originates from a man between 18 and 29 years old in good health. Written as DNA, the CDR3 is TGTGCCAGCAGAAAGACTAGCGGGGGGAATGAGCAGTTCTTC. It translates to CASRKTSGGNEQFF.